The 22 T cell receptor beta chains below all came from one sample that was sequenced in a study of blood T cell repertoires in COVID-19. Data came from immunoSEQ multiplex PCR; TCRdb stores just in-frame clones and leaves some out. This repertoire shows approximately 430,000 clones, about nine tenths found once; its top ten account for almost 1.5%. The sequencing input was peripheral blood. The origin of the receptors is a woman aged 25 to 39 with active or convalescent COVID-19.

This clone occurred a few times. In nucleotides, the CDR3 is TGTGCCAGCAGCAAGACAGTCAACACTGAAGCTTTCTTT. It is translated as CASSKTVNTEAFF. The rearrangement uses TRBV11-2 and TRBJ1-1, with a possible D match to TRBD1 (5 bases). This CDR3 is 13 amino acids long. Germline CDR1 reads SGHAT; CDR2 reads FQNNGV. V was shortened by 5 bases and J by 2 bases, with 9 bases between the two germline ends.

This chain connects TRBV13 to TRBJ2-1, with 16 bases that match TRBD2. The CDR3 has 17 residues. The V gene's germline CDR1 is PRHDT and CDR2 FYEKMQ (reference sequence). Trimming cost V 4 bases and J 9 bases; bases outside gene matches: 9. The CDR3 coding sequence is TGTGCCAGCAGCTCGGGACTAGCGGGAGGGCCATTAGGTGAGCAGTTCTTC. Its protein product is CASSSGLAGGPLGEQFF.

The rearrangement joins TRBV7-9 to TRBJ2-7; 7 nucleotides match TRBD1. Germline assignment: CDR1 SEHNR and CDR2 FQNEAQ (reference sequence). Trimming at V came to 3 bases and at J to 4 bases, leaving 3 bases not matched to a gene. The CDR3 is 13 amino acids. The CDR3 bases are TGTGCCAGCAGCTTGTCAGGGGGTTACGAGCAGTACTTC. Encoded protein: CASSLSGGYEQYF.

The rearrangement links TRBV19 to TRBJ2-3, with a weak D call TRBD2 (5 bases). This CDR3 has 13 residues. Trimming pared 8 bases from V and 4 bases from J, leaving 13 bases between. Looked up from germline, CDR1 is LNHDA and CDR2 is SQIVND (reference sequence). The CDR3 is CASRPLGADTQYF. CDR3 bases: TGTGCCAGTCGACCACTCGGGGCAGATACGCAGTATTTT. Variable domain in full (rest from reference TRBV19 and TRBJ2-3): DGGITQSPKYLFRKEGQNVTLSCEQNLNHDAMYWYRQDPGQGLRLIYYSQIVNDFQKGDIAEGYSVSREKKESFPLTVTSAQKNPTAFYLCASRPLGADTQYFGPGTRLTVL.

The rearrangement links TRBV27 to TRBJ2-7; 16 nucleotides line up with TRBD2. Germline-derived CDR1 and CDR2 are MNHEY and SMNVEV (reference sequence). Trimming took 5 bases from V and 7 from J; bases not matched to a gene: 8. The CDR3 is 16 amino acids. The CDR3 here is CASSPLGLAGGEEQYF. DNA of the CDR3: TGTGCCAGCAGTCCCCTGGGACTAGCGGGAGGGGAAGAGCAGTACTTC.

The V gene is TRBV19, the J gene TRBJ1-5, with D unresolved. The V end lost 2 bases, the J end lost 0 bases, and 8 bases lay between the germline ends. CDR3 size: 15 residues. The germline gives CDR1 LNHDA, CDR2 SQIVND (reference sequence). CDR3 in DNA: TGTGCCAGTAGTATAATAGAGCATAGCAATCAGCCCCAGCATTTT. This gives the protein CASSIIEHSNQPQHF.

J is TRBJ2-3 and V is TRBV5-1; D gene unclear. The V end lost 0 bases, the J end lost 0 bases, and 14 bases lay between the germline ends. The CDR3 runs to 17 residues. Per the germline V gene, CDR1 is SGHRS and CDR2 is YFSETQ. The CDR3 DNA reads TGCGCCAGCAGCTTGGCCGTGGCAGACTCTAGCACAGATACGCAGTATTTT. Its protein is CASSLAVADSSTDTQYF.

CDR3 DNA: TGTGCCAGCAGCCAAGATTTTATTCCTAGCACAGATACGCAGTATTTT. This gives the protein CASSQDFIPSTDTQYF. The chain carries TRBV4-2 and TRBJ2-3; D is unresolved. The CDR3 runs to 16 residues. Germline V CDR1 and CDR2: LGHNA, YNFKEQ. The V end was cut by 0 bases, the J end by 0 bases, with 10 bases between.

V usage is TRBV19 and J usage is TRBJ1-2; TRBD1 matches at 9 bases. V lost 2 bases to trimming and J lost 0 bases; unmatched junction nucleotides: 7. The CDR3 consists of 17 residues. Germline lookup yields CDR1 LNHDA and CDR2 SQIVND (reference sequence). In nucleotides, the CDR3 is TGTGCCAGTAGTATAAGGGACAGGGTAGGGGCTAACTATGGCTACACCTTC. This sequence encodes CASSIRDRVGANYGYTF.

The V call is TRBV5-4, the J call TRBJ1-6; unclear D gene. Germline-derived CDR1 and CDR2 are SGHNT and YYREEE (reference sequence). This CDR3 is built from 13 residues. V lost 1 base and J lost 6, with 5 bases in between. The CDR3 DNA reads as TGTGCCAGCAGCTTGCGGGTTAATTCACCCCTCCACTTT. Amino acid sequence: CASSLRVNSPLHF.

To note about this clone: The sample has other DNA sequences that encode this CDR3 too. V usage is TRBV27 and J usage is TRBJ2-1; 8 nucleotides agree with TRBD2. Germline V gives CDR1 MNHEY, CDR2 SMNVEV (reference sequence). The CDR3 runs to 15 residues. Trimming removed 3 bases from V and 1 base from J; junction bases left unmatched: 2. The CDR3 region has the DNA TGTGCCAGCAGTTTGTTAGCGGGGTCCTACAATGAGCAGTTCTTC. This sequence encodes CASSLLAGSYNEQFF.

The V and J genes are TRBV27 and TRBJ2-1; TRBD2 aligns across 8 bases. In germline, CDR1 is MNHEY, CDR2 SMNVEV (reference sequence). This CDR3 comprises 15 residues. J gave up 3 bases and V 2 bases, and 3 bases lay outside the gene matches. In nucleotides, the CDR3 is TGTGCCAGCAGTTTACCCAGCGGGAGCTACAATGAGCAGTTCTTC. Its translation is CASSLPSGSYNEQFF.

This chain uses TRBV20-1 with TRBJ2-5, with TRBD2 matching over 7 bases. Trimming cost V 3 bases and J 1 base; bases outside gene matches: 5. Germline loops: CDR1 DFQATT, CDR2 SNEGSKA (reference sequence). The CDR3 is 14 residues long. This CDR3 reads CSASLASGQETQYF. The CDR3 DNA reads TGCAGTGCTAGTTTGGCTAGCGGCCAAGAGACCCAGTACTTC.

In the case of this clone: Given a much more abundant clone one base away, this may be a read error. The V call is TRBV5-1, the J call TRBJ1-1; the match to TRBD1 covers 12 bases. The junction had 17 bases not matched to a gene; V was cut back by 0 bases and J by 11 bases. The CDR3 is made up of 18 amino acids. Germline loops: CDR1 SGHRS, CDR2 YFSETQ. This chain's CDR3 is CASSLDGGQGAGLSRAFF. The CDR3 DNA reads as TGCGCCAGCAGCTTGGACGGGGGACAGGGGGCCGGGTTATCGAGGGCTTTCTTT.

This clone was counted once. The CDR3: CASSKHDRDHGYTF. CDR3 DNA: TGTGCCAGCAGCAAACACGACAGGGACCATGGCTACACCTTC. The chain recombines TRBV4-2 with TRBJ1-2, with 7 bases aligning to TRBD1. This CDR3 is 14 amino acids long. Germline values: CDR1 LGHNA, CDR2 YNFKEQ. V shed 5 bases and J 6 bases; nucleotides not matched to a gene: 9.

In DNA, the CDR3 is TGTGCCACCAGCAGGGGGTGGGGGGATCACGAGCAGTACTTC. It is translated as CATSRGWGDHEQYF. The rearrangement links TRBV15 to TRBJ2-7; D perhaps matches TRBD2 (6 bases). Germline lookup yields CDR1 LNHNV and CDR2 YYDKDF (reference sequence). The CDR3 runs 14 residues. V was pared by 3 bases and J by 5 bases, with 14 bases between.

The genes are TRBV3-1 (or the pseudogene TRBV3-2) and TRBJ1-4; weak D call: TRBD1 (5 bases). This CDR3 is 14 amino acids long. The germline V and J ends were trimmed by 3 bases and 4 bases, with 9 bases remaining between them. Germline V CDR1 and CDR2: LGHDT, YNNKEL (reference sequence). The CDR3 here is CASSHGGGNEKLFF. The CDR3 nucleotides are TGTGCCAGCAGCCACGGGGGGGGTAATGAAAAACTGTTTTTT.

The chain carries TRBV5-1 and TRBJ1-2, with 7 bases aligning to TRBD1. The V gene's germline CDR1 is SGHRS and CDR2 YFSETQ. V was clipped by 4 bases and J by 5 bases; unmatched bases: 14. The CDR3 is made up of 16 amino acids. CDR3 protein: CASSATGTAGYYGYTF. For the CDR3, the DNA is TGCGCCAGCAGCGCCACCGGGACAGCTGGATATTATGGCTACACCTTC. Combining the CDR3 with reference TRBV5-1 and TRBJ1-2 gives the whole variable domain KAGVTQTPRYLIKTRGQQVTLSCSPISGHRSVSWYQQTPGQGLQFLFEYFSETQRNKGNFPGRFSGRQFSNSRSEMNVSTLELGDSALYLCASSATGTAGYYGYTFGSGTRLTVV.

This chain connects TRBV5-6 to TRBJ2-4; D unresolved. The germline gives CDR1 SGHDT, CDR2 YYEEEE. The V and J ends lost 1 base and 10 bases respectively, with 15 bases between them. The length of the CDR3 is 14 residues. CDR3 amino acids: CASSLWLADSIQYF. The CDR3 coding sequence is TGTGCCAGCAGCTTGTGGCTTGCCGACTCGATTCAGTACTTC.

V usage is TRBV2 and J usage is TRBJ1-5; 11 bases agree with TRBD1. CDR1 is SNHLY and CDR2 is FYNNEI in the germline V gene. V lost 6 bases and J lost 5; bases outside the gene matches: 6. The CDR3 runs 15 residues. The CDR3 protein is CASRDGQGADQPQHF. The CDR3 DNA reads TGTGCCAGCAGAGATGGACAGGGGGCAGATCAGCCCCAGCATTTT.

The rearrangement links TRBV25-1 to TRBJ2-1, with 8 positions matching TRBD2. CDR1 MGHDK and CDR2 SYGVNS come from the germline V gene. V was clipped by 5 bases and J by 2 bases; unmatched bases: 5. CDR3 length equals 15 residues. The CDR3 DNA sequence: TGTGCCAGCAGTTTAGCGGGACCTCCCTACAATGAGCAGTTCTTC. Residues: CASSLAGPPYNEQFF.

This sequence joins TRBV12-3 or TRBV12-4 and TRBJ1-2; D perhaps matches TRBD1 (5 bases). V was trimmed by 4 bases and J by 4 bases, leaving 7 bases between them. There are 12 residues in the CDR3. The CDR3 bases are TGTGCCAGCAGTTACGACAGCTATGGCTACACCTTC. Its translation: CASSYDSYGYTF.